The 26 T cell receptor beta chains in this list originate from one sample, sequenced in a study of cytotoxic CD8 clonotypes in ibrutinib-treated CLL. Clones were read by immunoSEQ multiplex PCR, and TCRdb kept only the in-frame ones, dropping some. There are approximately 150,000 clones in the sample; about 80% occur only once, and 28% lies in the top ten. The material sequenced was PBMCs, taken after 12 months of ibrutinib treatment. These receptors were taken from a human donor with chronic lymphocytic leukemia.

In this sample, this clone turned up once. The rearrangement uses TRBV28 and TRBJ2-7; D is possibly TRBD1 (5 bases). This CDR3 has 16 residues. Per the germline V gene, CDR1 is MDHEN and CDR2 is SYDVKM. With 2 bases removed from V and 0 bases from J, the gap between germline ends came to 14 bases. The CDR3 DNA follows: TGTGCCAGCAGTTTACCTGCCTCGACAGACTCCTACGAGCAGTACTTC. Translated: CASSLPASTDSYEQYF.

The chain has TRBV6-6 and TRBJ1-1; D uncertain. V gave up 0 bases and J gave up 0 bases, with 8 bases separating them. The CDR3 extends over 15 amino acids. In germline, CDR1 is MNHNY, CDR2 SVGAGI (reference sequence). CDR3 in amino acids: CASSYSRVVNTEAFF. CDR3 coding DNA: TGTGCCAGCAGTTACTCGAGGGTCGTGAACACTGAAGCTTTCTTT.

This chain uses TRBV5-1 with TRBJ2-2; TRBD1 agrees at 10 bases. The CDR3 sequence is 15 residues long. The V gene's germline CDR1 is SGHRS and CDR2 YFSETQ. Unmatched junction bases numbered 6, after V lost 5 bases and J lost 5 bases. The CDR3 DNA reads as TGCGCCAGCAGAGACCCGGGACAGGGGACCGGGGAGCTGTTTTTT. Translation gives CASRDPGQGTGELFF.

This rearrangement joins TRBV6-1 to TRBJ1-3; TRBD1 might be the D (5 bases). CDR3 size: 15 residues. V gave up 4 bases and J gave up 0 bases, with 10 bases separating them. CDR1 is MNHNS and CDR2 is SASEGT in the germline V gene. CDR3 region: CASSVSDSSGNTIYF. CDR3 in DNA: TGTGCCAGCAGTGTCTCAGACAGCTCTGGAAACACCATATATTTT.

The J gene is TRBJ1-1, the V gene TRBV5-4; D perhaps matches TRBD1 (5 bases). The CDR3 runs to 13 residues. V lost 4 bases and J lost 0, with 7 bases in between. The germline gives CDR1 SGHNT, CDR2 YYREEE (reference sequence). Here the CDR3 DNA reads TGTGCCAGCAGCGCAGGGTTGAACACTGAAGCTTTCTTT. Translating it yields CASSAGLNTEAFF.

The V gene is TRBV19, the J gene TRBJ2-7, with 11 bases fitting TRBD2. V was clipped by 6 bases and J by 0 bases; unmatched bases: 1. Germline assignment: CDR1 LNHDA and CDR2 SQIVND (reference sequence). This CDR3 is 14 amino acids long. The CDR3: CASSTSGGSYEQYF. CDR3 DNA sequence: TGTGCCAGTAGCACTAGCGGGGGCTCCTACGAGCAGTACTTC. Full variable domain (missing parts from reference TRBV19 and TRBJ2-7): DGGITQSPKYLFRKEGQNVTLSCEQNLNHDAMYWYRQDPGQGLRLIYYSQIVNDFQKGDIAEGYSVSREKKESFPLTVTSAQKNPTAFYLCASSTSGGSYEQYFGPGTRLTVT.

The V call is TRBV6-1, the J call TRBJ2-7; D unclear. This CDR3 spans 13 amino acids. Germline CDR1 is MNHNS and CDR2 is SASEGT. V dropped 8 bases and J dropped 0 bases, with 11 bases sitting between them. CDR3 residues: CASWDAYSYEQYF. CDR3 DNA sequence: TGTGCCAGCTGGGATGCTTACTCCTACGAGCAGTACTTC.

The V gene is TRBV30, the J gene TRBJ1-1, with TRBD1 matching over 10 bases. From germline, CDR1 is GTSNPN and CDR2 SVGIG (reference sequence). With V trimmed by 2 bases and J by 1 base, 10 bases remained unmatched. CDR3 length: 17 residues. The CDR3, as DNA: TGTGCCTGGAGTACCACCCGGGACAGGGGTAAGAACACTGAAGCTTTCTTT. Amino acid sequence: CAWSTTRDRGKNTEAFF.

This clone appeared a single time. The germline gene is not matched at one end of the junction; a read error may be the cause. The rearrangement links TRBV7-6 to TRBJ1-6; weak D call: TRBD1 (5 bases). The length of the CDR3 is 14 residues. The germline CDR1 and CDR2 sequences are SGHVS and FNYEAQ. Here the CDR3 reads CASSLAVTDSLLHF. CDR3 coding DNA: TGTGCCAGCAGCTTAGCAGTGACAGATTCACTCCTCCACTTT.

This rearrangement joins TRBV11-2 to TRBJ2-5; D tentatively reads TRBD1 or TRBD2 (5 bases each). The CDR3 has 15 residues. Germline CDR1 and CDR2: SGHAT and FQNNGV. V lost 7 bases and J lost 2, with 17 bases in between. CDR3 in DNA: TGTGCCAGCATGGTAGAGGGACGTTGGCAAGAGACCCAGTACTTC. Encoded protein: CASMVEGRWQETQYF.

The chain combines TRBV28 with TRBJ2-5; the D call may be TRBD1 or TRBD2 (5 bases each). V lost 10 bases, J lost 6 bases, and 12 bases lay in between. The germline V gene encodes CDR1 MDHEN and CDR2 SYDVKM. The CDR3 is 11 residues long. CDR3: CAIRDAKTQYF. The CDR3 coding sequence is TGTGCCATCCGGGACGCGAAGACCCAGTACTTC.

The chain joins TRBV7-2 to TRBJ2-7; D uncertain. The V and J ends lost 8 bases and 0 bases respectively, with 5 bases between them. Germline-derived CDR1 and CDR2 are SGHTA and FQGNSA. The CDR3 consists of 11 residues. CDR3 coding DNA: TGTGCCAGCGCCGTCTCCTACGAGCAGTACTTC. This gives the protein CASAVSYEQYF.

This clone was recorded only once. CDR3 loop: CASSLKGYEQYF. CDR3 in DNA: TGTGCCAGCAGCTTAAAGGGGTACGAGCAGTACTTC. The rearrangement joins TRBV7-2 to TRBJ2-7; possible D gene TRBD1, 5 bases. The V end lost 2 bases, the J end lost 4 bases, and 6 bases lay between the germline ends. The CDR3 has 12 residues. Germline CDR1 reads SGHTA; CDR2 reads FQGNSA.

The chain couples TRBV6-5 to TRBJ1-1; D not resolved. From germline, CDR1 is MNHEY and CDR2 SVGAGI. V lost 2 bases and J 7 bases, leaving 11 bases between the germline ends. The CDR3 has 13 amino acids. DNA for the CDR3: TGTGCCAGCAGTTACGGTCCCGGGAATGAAGCTTTCTTT. This encodes CASSYGPGNEAFF.

A single count supports this clone. The chain has TRBV18 and TRBJ1-2, with TRBD1 matching over 9 bases. The CDR3 totals 15 residues. Germline assignment: CDR1 KGHSH and CDR2 LQKENI. With V trimmed by 3 bases and J by 14 bases, 16 bases remained unmatched. The chain's CDR3 is CASSPQRPGTGPSTF. Written as DNA, the CDR3 is TGTGCCAGCTCACCTCAACGTCCCGGGACAGGGCCCTCGACCTTC.

This chain links TRBV2 with TRBJ2-7, with D unresolved. The CDR3 spans 13 residues. CDR1 is SNHLY, CDR2 FYNNEI, per germline. V lost 6 bases and J lost 1, with 10 bases in between. The CDR3 DNA is TGTGCCAGCAGGAACGACTTTTCCTACGAGCAGTACTTC. Amino acid sequence: CASRNDFSYEQYF.

The gene calls are TRBV30 and TRBJ2-7; the D gene is possibly TRBD1 (6 bases). V was trimmed by 4 bases and J by 6 bases, leaving 16 bases between them. This CDR3 contains 13 residues. The germline V gene encodes CDR1 GTSNPN and CDR2 SVGIG (reference sequence). CDR3 nucleotide sequence: TGTGCCTGGAAATCAGGGGCGACCCTCGAGCAGTACTTC. It codes for CAWKSGATLEQYF.

The V call is TRBV5-6, the J call TRBJ1-3; perhaps TRBD1 as D (5 bases). Trimming stripped 0 bases from V and 3 bases from J, with 10 bases between. The CDR3 totals 15 residues. Germline assignment: CDR1 SGHDT and CDR2 YYEEEE. The CDR3 region is CASSLARDLGNTIYF. The CDR3 DNA reads TGTGCCAGCAGCTTGGCCAGGGACCTTGGAAACACCATATATTTT.

CDR3 DNA: TGTGCCAGCACAATAGCGGGAGGAAGGTACGAGCAGTACTTC. Translating it yields CASTIAGGRYEQYF. The chain combines TRBV27 with TRBJ2-7, with 10 bases matching TRBD2. Germline trimming cut 7 bases from V and 4 bases from J; bases unmatched to any gene: 7. CDR1 is MNHEY and CDR2 is SMNVEV in the germline V gene (reference sequence). The CDR3 is 14 amino acids.

In DNA form, the CDR3 reads TGTGCCAGCTCACCAATTTCGCTAGCGGGAGGGGGGTCCTACGAGCAGTACTTC. Its translation: CASSPISLAGGGSYEQYF. This sequence joins TRBV18 and TRBJ2-7, with 12 bases that match TRBD2. The ends lost 2 bases at V and 1 base at J; junction bases unmatched: 9. From germline, CDR1 is KGHSH and CDR2 LQKENI. The CDR3 sequence is 18 residues long.

V usage is TRBV7-2 and J usage is TRBJ1-4, with TRBD1 identical over 8 bases. Germline V gene lookup returns CDR1 SGHTA and CDR2 FQGNSA. The CDR3 spans 16 residues. J gave up 8 bases and V 1 base, and 9 bases lay outside the gene matches. The CDR3 DNA sequence: TGTGCCAGCAGCTTAGACCCTCAGGGGGCGCTCGAAAAACTGTTTTTT. This codes for CASSLDPQGALEKLFF.

The chain employs TRBV7-6 and TRBJ2-7; D possibly matches TRBD1 or TRBD2 (5 bases each). Trimming took off 4 bases at V and 6 bases at J, with 19 bases between the two ends. The CDR3 runs 15 residues. The germline CDR1 and CDR2 sequences are SGHVS and FNYEAQ. Here the CDR3 DNA reads TGTGCCAGCAGCTCGGGTGGATCCCCTGGGGGCGAGCAGTACTTC. Its translation: CASSSGGSPGGEQYF. Based on the CDR3 plus reference TRBV7-6 and TRBJ2-7, the full variable domain is GAGVSQSPRYKVTKRGQDVALRCDPISGHVSLYWYRQALGQGPEFLTYFNYEAQQDKSGLPNDRFSAERPEGSISTLTIQRTEQRDSAMYRCASSSGGSPGGEQYFGPGTRLTVT.

The chain uses TRBV28 and TRBJ1-1; D is undetermined. CDR3 length: 16 residues. V lost 4 bases and J lost 1, with 16 bases in between. Germline assignment: CDR1 MDHEN and CDR2 SYDVKM. The CDR3 sequence: CASSYPGSVSNTEAFF. As DNA, the CDR3 is TGTGCCAGCAGTTACCCCGGGTCAGTATCGAACACTGAAGCTTTCTTT.

This chain uses TRBV19 with TRBJ1-5, with D maybe TRBD1 (5 bases). The germline V and J ends were trimmed by 2 bases and 5 bases, with 19 bases remaining between them. CDR3 length equals 17 residues. Germline lookup yields CDR1 LNHDA and CDR2 SQIVND (reference sequence). The CDR3 bases are TGTGCCAGTAGTATATCTTCCGTTGAGGGACGACATCAGCCCCAGCATTTT. Residues: CASSISSVEGRHQPQHF. Supplemented by reference TRBV19 and TRBJ1-5, the full variable domain reads DGGITQSPKYLFRKEGQNVTLSCEQNLNHDAMYWYRQDPGQGLRLIYYSQIVNDFQKGDIAEGYSVSREKKESFPLTVTSAQKNPTAFYLCASSISSVEGRHQPQHFGDGTRLSIL.

V is TRBV5-1 and J is TRBJ2-3; maybe TRBD1 (6 bases). V was pared by 5 bases and J by 1 base, with 23 bases between. CDR1 is SGHRS, CDR2 YFSETQ, per germline. This CDR3 spans 18 amino acids. CDR3 amino acids: CASSRRSSGAVGTDTQYF. CDR3 coding DNA: TGCGCCAGCAGTCGCCGCTCGTCAGGGGCGGTGGGCACAGATACGCAGTATTTT.

Only a few counts were recorded for this clone. V usage is TRBV6-1 and J usage is TRBJ2-2; D gene unclear. This CDR3 spans 13 amino acids. CDR1 is MNHNS and CDR2 is SASEGT in the germline V gene. Trimming pared 3 bases from V and 7 bases from J, leaving 9 bases between. CDR3 protein: CASSDQVHGELFF. The DNA for the CDR3 is TGTGCCAGCAGTGACCAGGTCCACGGGGAGCTGTTTTTT.